This TCR beta chain was captured in a study of T cell repertoires and HLA-DP antigens. General study points: Sorted CD137+ clonality was approximately 0.38 for both alloantigens, versus about 0.037 pre-culture. Average cumulative frequency of previously undetected clones was about 40% against one allele and less than 60% against the other.

Primers targeted 54 TRBV and 13 TRBJ segments. The method was immunoSEQ multiplex PCR; TCRdb's version includes in-frame clones alone and lacks a portion of them. The sample comprises about 73,000 clones, 80% of which are singletons, and around 1.6% rests with the top ten. V trimming: 5 bases; J trimming: 3 bases; junction bases outside the gene matches: 9. The CDR3 spans 16 residues. The germline gives CDR1 SGHAT, CDR2 FQNNGV. CD4+ T cells were isolated untouched, about 98% pure. Concerning this clone itself: What it recognizes is unknown.

Sequencing was carried out using CD4+ T cells from PBMCs. The chain joins TRBV11-2 to TRBJ2-7; 11 bases are shared with TRBD2. The TCR was taken from a man in his sixties in good health and CMV-seronegative. Here the CDR3 reads CASSTSGSVGIYEQYF. DNA of the CDR3: TGTGCCAGCAGCACTAGCGGGAGCGTGGGAATCTACGAGCAGTACTTC.